This T cell receptor (beta chain) derives from a study of cytomegalovirus exposure and HLA in healthy donors. Germline CDR1 is SGHNT and CDR2 is YENEEA. V shed 5 bases, J shed 7 bases, and the junction held 7 bases outside the gene matches. The CDR3 is 14 residues long. With 60 Vbeta and 13 Jbeta primers, the PCR was carried out. Profiled with immunoSEQ multiplex PCR; TCRdb holds only in-frame clones, not every one. The sample holds roughly 44,000 clones; roughly 80% are singletons and the top ten take approximately 3%. Sequencing used PBMCs. The chain is built from TRBV11-3 and TRBJ2-1; 8 positions match TRBD2. This TCR derives from a man over 45 in good health and CMV-seronegative. The CDR3 loop reads CASSTSGSINEQFF. CDR3 DNA: TGTGCCAGCAGCACAAGCGGGAGCATAAATGAGCAGTTCTTC.